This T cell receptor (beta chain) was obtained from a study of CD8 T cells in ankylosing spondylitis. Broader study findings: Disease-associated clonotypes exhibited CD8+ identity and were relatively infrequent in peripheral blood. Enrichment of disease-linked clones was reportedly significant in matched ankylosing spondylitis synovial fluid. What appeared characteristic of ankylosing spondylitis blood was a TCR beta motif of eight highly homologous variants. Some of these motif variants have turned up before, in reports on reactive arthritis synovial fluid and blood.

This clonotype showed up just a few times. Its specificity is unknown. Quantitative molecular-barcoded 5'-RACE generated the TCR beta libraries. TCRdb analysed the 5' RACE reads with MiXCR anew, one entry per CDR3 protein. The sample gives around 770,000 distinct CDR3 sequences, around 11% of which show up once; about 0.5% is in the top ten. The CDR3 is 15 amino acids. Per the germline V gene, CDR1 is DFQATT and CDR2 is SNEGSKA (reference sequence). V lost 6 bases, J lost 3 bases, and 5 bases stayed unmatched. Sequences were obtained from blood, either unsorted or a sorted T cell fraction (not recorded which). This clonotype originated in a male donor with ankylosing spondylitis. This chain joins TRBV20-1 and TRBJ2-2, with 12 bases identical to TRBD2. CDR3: CSATTSGGHTGELFF. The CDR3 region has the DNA TGCAGTGCGACGACTAGCGGGGGTCACACCGGGGAGCTGTTTTTT.